Sequencing of this TCR beta chain was carried out in a study of blood T cells in healthy people across ages. Study results and caveats: There was a strong correlation between TCR beta diversity and naive T cell percentage.

In the case of this clonotype: The antigen is not known.

The use of a sample-barcoded 5' primer and a J-beta primer mix characterized a second PCR of roughly 7 to 11 cycles. TCRdb independently ran MiXCR on the 5' RACE reads; one entry per CDR3 protein. Of about 1,500,000 distinct CDR3 sequences in the sample, roughly 40% were seen once. CDR1 and CDR2 from the germline V gene are MNHNY and SVGAGI (reference sequence). V shed 6 bases and J 5 bases; nucleotides not matched to a gene: 7. There are 13 residues in the CDR3. The sample, about 9.2 milliliters of peripheral blood, was drawn from each donor. This receptor was obtained from a woman aged 18 to 35 in good health. The chain is built from TRBV6-6 and TRBJ2-7; TRBD1 matches at 7 bases. The sample taken for sequencing was blood. CDR3 amino acids: CASSQTGAHEQYF. CDR3 coding DNA: TGTGCCAGCAGCCAAACAGGGGCCCACGAGCAGTACTTC.